Detailed here is one T cell receptor beta chain. The data were taken from a study of blood T cell repertoires in COVID-19. About the study: Material from acute and convalescent COVID-19 was sourced from the United States, Italy and Spain. From T cells, B-cell-depleted T cells, or PBMCs came the material, which was cDNA or gDNA.

Original analysis: For nucleated cells, counts were estimated from reference gene primer amplification. The method was immunoSEQ multiplex PCR; TCRdb's version includes in-frame clones alone and lacks a portion of them. V and J calls and clone size come straight from that table; D and trimming were deduced from the DNA. The data contain 110,000 to 150,000 clones, around 82% of them singletons. Germline loops: CDR1 SNHLY, CDR2 FYNNEI. V trimming: 7 bases; J trimming: 4 bases; junction bases outside the gene matches: 3. The CDR3 runs 14 residues. The sequenced sample consisted of peripheral blood. The clonotype comes from a human donor in a cohort sampled during active COVID-19. The J gene is TRBJ1-6, the V gene TRBV2; TRBD1 aligns across 8 bases. CDR3: CASTDRVYNSPLHF. CDR3 coding DNA: TGTGCCAGCACGGACAGGGTATATAATTCACCCCTCCACTTT.